A selection of T cell receptor beta chains follows, all from one sample in a study of cytomegalovirus exposure and HLA in healthy donors. TCRdb's copy holds only in-frame clones and misses some; the assay was immunoSEQ multiplex PCR. The sample consists of 300,000 or so clones, 88% of them appearing once. The sample taken for sequencing was PBMCs. The receptors stem from a man aged 25 to 45 in good health and CMV-seronegative. Both conserved end residues are part of each CDR3. The D gene is left open where the match is weak. A clone size is listed for some rows: how often the clone was seen (once, few, many), or a class if it is expanded.

v_call	clone_size	j_call	d_call	cdr3_aa	cdr3_nt
TRBV6-5	.	TRBJ2-2	.	CASSYSAGARTGELFF	TGTGCCAGCAGTTACTCGGCGGGGGCGCGGACCGGGGAGCTGTTTTTT
TRBV5-1	.	TRBJ1-3	.	CASSPDGVSGNTIYF	TGCGCCAGCAGTCCTGACGGAGTCTCTGGAAACACCATATATTTT
TRBV13	.	TRBJ1-2	TRBD1	CASSFGTAGINYGYTF	TGTGCCAGCAGCTTCGGGACAGCGGGTATTAACTATGGCTACACCTTC
TRBV6-4	.	TRBJ2-1	TRBD2	CASSESLAGAGEQFF	TGTGCCAGCAGTGAATCGCTAGCGGGAGCGGGTGAGCAGTTCTTC
TRBV4-3	.	TRBJ1-2	.	CASSQDITGNYGYTF	TGCGCCAGCAGCCAAGATATAACAGGGAACTATGGCTACACCTTC
TRBV4-1	.	TRBJ2-5	TRBD1	CASSQAPGTGGGKTQYF	TGCGCCAGCAGCCAAGCCCCCGGGACAGGGGGTGGAAAGACCCAGTACTTC
TRBV4-1	once	TRBJ1-2	.	CASSQDPGRTTYNYGYTF	TGCGCCAGCAGCCAAGACCCAGGGCGGACGACGTATAACTATGGCTACACCTTC
TRBV19	.	TRBJ2-6	.	CASSMGGHPSGANVLTF	TGTGCCAGTAGTATGGGAGGACACCCCTCTGGGGCCAACGTCCTGACTTTC
TRBV10-3	.	TRBJ2-7	TRBD1	CAIGTGQGYEQYF	TGTGCCATCGGGACTGGACAGGGGTACGAGCAGTACTTC
TRBV10-1	.	TRBJ1-1	TRBD1	CASSARQGAGMNTEAFF	TGCGCCAGCAGTGCTCGACAGGGAGCGGGTATGAACACTGAAGCTTTCTTT
TRBV4-1	.	TRBJ2-7	.	CASSLQQGYEQYF	TGCGCCAGCAGCCTACAACAGGGTTACGAGCAGTACTTC
TRBV7-9	.	TRBJ2-7	.	CASSLAGAYEQYF	TGTGCCAGCAGCTTAGCAGGGGCCTACGAGCAGTACTTC
TRBV7-8	.	TRBJ2-1	TRBD2	CASSLTSGGFYNEQFF	TGTGCCAGCAGCTTGACTAGCGGGGGCTTCTACAATGAGCAGTTCTTC
TRBV5-1	.	TRBJ2-1	.	CASSKGQLYNEQFF	TGCGCCAGCAGTAAAGGACAGCTATACAATGAGCAGTTCTTC
TRBV7-7	.	TRBJ2-7	.	CASSRTEGSYEQYF	TGTGCCAGCAGCCGGACAGAAGGATCCTACGAGCAGTACTTC
TRBV5-1	.	TRBJ2-5	.	CASSFTFQETQYF	TGCGCCAGCAGCTTCACATTCCAAGAGACCCAGTACTTC
TRBV2	.	TRBJ1-5	TRBD1	CASTRQGMSPQHF	TGTGCCAGCACCCGACAGGGTATGTCGCCCCAGCATTTT
TRBV5-4	.	TRBJ2-5	.	CASSYGGETQYF	TGTGCCAGCAGCTACGGAGGGGAGACCCAGTACTTC
TRBV5-6	.	TRBJ1-4	.	CASSLTTREKLFF	TGTGCCAGCAGCTTGACGACGAGGGAAAAACTGTTTTTT
TRBV4-1	.	TRBJ1-1	TRBD1	CASSQSGTGLTEAFF	TGCGCCAGCAGCCAGTCCGGGACAGGGTTGACTGAAGCTTTCTTT
TRBV6-5	.	TRBJ2-7	.	CATRGMGSYDQYF	TGTGCCACCCGGGGGATGGGAAGCTACGATCAGTACTTC
TRBV18	.	TRBJ2-2	TRBD1	CASSPGQGNTGELFF	TGTGCCAGCTCACCGGGACAGGGTAACACCGGGGAGCTGTTTTTT
TRBV9	.	TRBJ2-5	TRBD1	CASSVQGERETQYF	TGTGCCAGCAGCGTACAGGGGGAGAGAGAGACCCAGTACTTC
TRBV5-4	.	TRBJ2-7	.	CASSLAGGQATYEQYF	TGTGCCAGCAGCTTGGCCGGCGGGCAGGCAACCTACGAGCAGTACTTC
TRBV7-8	once	TRBJ2-2	TRBD1	CASSRLQRQGANTGELFF	TGTGCCAGCAGCAGACTGCAACGACAGGGGGCTAACACCGGGGAGCTGTTTTTT
TRBV7-9	.	TRBJ1-6	.	CASTPGDPRNSPLHF	TGTGCCAGCACCCCGGGGGACCCTCGGAATTCACCCCTCCACTTT
TRBV4-1	.	TRBJ2-7	.	CASSQGMSGLIYEQYF	TGCGCCAGCAGCCAAGGTATGAGCGGGTTGATCTACGAGCAGTACTTC
TRBV4-1	.	TRBJ2-6	.	CASSQAGNSGANVLTF	TGCGCCAGCAGCCAAGCCGGGAACTCTGGGGCCAACGTCCTGACTTTC
TRBV10-3	.	TRBJ1-2	.	CAISPGSDYGYTF	TGTGCCATCAGCCCGGGATCCGACTATGGCTACACCTTC
TRBV5-6	.	TRBJ2-7	TRBD1	CASSLAGTGVIYTYEQYF	TGTGCCAGCAGCTTAGCCGGGACAGGGGTAATCTATACCTACGAGCAGTACTTC
TRBV18	.	TRBJ2-1	.	CASSPYGGRGEQFF	TGTGCCAGCTCACCATATGGCGGAAGAGGGGAGCAGTTCTTC
TRBV11-2	.	TRBJ1-4	.	CASSLVAGGYDEKLFF	TGTGCCAGCAGCTTAGTCGCGGGCGGGTATGATGAAAAACTGTTTTTT
TRBV11-2	once	TRBJ1-6	TRBD1	CASSRGQFYNSPLHF	TGTGCCAGCAGCCGGGGACAGTTCTATAATTCACCCCTCCACTTT
TRBV14	.	TRBJ1-6	.	CASSQEGWRGSDNSPLHF	TGTGCCAGCAGCCAAGAGGGATGGAGGGGTAGTGATAATTCACCCCTCCACTTT
TRBV5-1	once	TRBJ2-3	.	CASQYSGRHTDTQYF	TGCGCCAGCCAATATAGCGGCCGACACACAGATACGCAGTATTTT
TRBV9	.	TRBJ1-1	.	CASSFLPVGRTTEAFF	TGTGCCAGCAGCTTCCTCCCAGTCGGACGGACAACCGAAGCTTTCTTT
TRBV5-6	once	TRBJ1-2	.	CASSLATGSHGYTF	TGTGCCAGCAGCTTGGCTACAGGATCTCATGGCTACACCTTC
TRBV5-4	.	TRBJ1-1	.	CASSLQGNTEAFF	TGTGCCAGCAGCCTACAGGGGAACACTGAAGCTTTCTTT
TRBV7-9	.	TRBJ1-5	.	CASSSSWGEDQPQHF	TGTGCCAGCAGCTCCAGCTGGGGCGAGGATCAGCCCCAGCATTTT
TRBV4-1	.	TRBJ1-2	TRBD1	CASSQGGQGVNYGYTF	TGCGCCAGCAGCCAAGGTGGACAGGGGGTTAACTATGGCTACACCTTC
TRBV10-1	.	TRBJ1-5	.	CASSEYGDQPQHF	TGCGCCAGCAGTGAGTACGGAGATCAGCCCCAGCATTTT
TRBV30	.	TRBJ2-4	.	CAWKADGNIQYF	TGTGCCTGGAAGGCGGATGGAAACATTCAGTACTTC
TRBV11-2	.	TRBJ2-7	.	CASSLDGTPYEQYF	TGTGCCAGCAGCTTAGATGGGACTCCCTACGAGCAGTACTTC
TRBV7-6	.	TRBJ1-1	.	CASSSGTSNTEAFF	TGTGCCAGCAGCTCTGGGACTTCAAACACTGAAGCTTTCTTT
TRBV7-9	.	TRBJ1-2	.	CASSLGSGGYTF	TGTGCCAGCAGCCTAGGATCAGGTGGCTACACCTTC
TRBV2	.	TRBJ2-1	.	CASPGGKTGSEFF	TGTGCCAGTCCAGGTGGAAAAACAGGGTCGGAGTTCTTC
TRBV7-6	once	TRBJ2-1	TRBD2	CASSPELAGYNEQFF	TGTGCCAGCAGCCCCGAACTAGCGGGGTACAATGAGCAGTTCTTC
TRBV6-4	.	TRBJ2-6	.	CAGPPPWGHFFPGANVLTF	TGTGCCGGACCCCCTCCTTGGGGCCACTTTTTTCCTGGGGCCAACGTCCTGACTTTC
TRBV19	.	TRBJ2-7	.	CASSRDMIYEQYF	TGTGCCAGTAGTAGGGACATGATCTACGAGCAGTACTTC
TRBV2	.	TRBJ2-1	TRBD2	CAGTSGGFSYNEQFF	TGTGCCGGTACTAGCGGGGGGTTTTCCTACAATGAGCAGTTCTTC
TRBV27	.	TRBJ2-5	TRBD1	CASSLAGTGGRKTQYF	TGTGCCAGCAGTTTGGCCGGGACAGGAGGGAGGAAGACCCAGTACTTC
TRBV29-1	.	TRBJ2-1	TRBD2	CSVPRLAGGNEQFF	TGCAGCGTTCCGAGACTAGCGGGGGGTAATGAGCAGTTCTTC
TRBV4-1	.	TRBJ1-4	.	CASSQGGRTNEKLFF	TGCGCCAGCAGCCAAGGGGGGCGAACTAATGAAAAACTGTTTTTT
TRBV9	.	TRBJ2-5	TRBD2	CASGTGLVAGGKETQYF	TGTGCCAGCGGGACAGGGCTAGTAGCGGGGGGGAAGGAGACCCAGTACTTC